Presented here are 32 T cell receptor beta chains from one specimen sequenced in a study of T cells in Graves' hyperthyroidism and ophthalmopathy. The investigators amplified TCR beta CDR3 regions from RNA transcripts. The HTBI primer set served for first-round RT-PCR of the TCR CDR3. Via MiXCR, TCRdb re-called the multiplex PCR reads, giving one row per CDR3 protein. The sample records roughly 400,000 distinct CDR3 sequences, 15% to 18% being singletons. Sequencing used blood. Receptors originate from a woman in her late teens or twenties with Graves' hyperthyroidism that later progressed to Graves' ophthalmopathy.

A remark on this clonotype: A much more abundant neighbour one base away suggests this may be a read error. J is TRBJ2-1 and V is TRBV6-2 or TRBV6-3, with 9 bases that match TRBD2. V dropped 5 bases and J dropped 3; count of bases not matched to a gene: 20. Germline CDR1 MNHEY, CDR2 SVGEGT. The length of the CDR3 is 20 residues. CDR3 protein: CASSPVASGKRYIIYNEQFF. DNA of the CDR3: TGTGCCAGCAGTCCCGTGGCTAGCGGGAAGCGGTATATTATCTACAATGAGCAGTTCTTC.

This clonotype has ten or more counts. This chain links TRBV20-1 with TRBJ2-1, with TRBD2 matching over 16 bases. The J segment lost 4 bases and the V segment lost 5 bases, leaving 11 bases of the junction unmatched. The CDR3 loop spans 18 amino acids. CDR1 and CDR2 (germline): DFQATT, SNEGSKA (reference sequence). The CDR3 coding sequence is TGCAGTGCTCCCATGGGACTAGCGGGAGGGCCCCGATACAATGAGCAGTTCTTC. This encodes CSAPMGLAGGPRYNEQFF.

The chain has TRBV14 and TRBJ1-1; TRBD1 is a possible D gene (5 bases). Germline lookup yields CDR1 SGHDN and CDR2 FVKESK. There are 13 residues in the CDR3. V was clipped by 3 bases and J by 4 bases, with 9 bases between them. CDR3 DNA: TGTGCCAGCAGCCACGTCAGGGCCACTGAAGCTTTCTTT. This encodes CASSHVRATEAFF.

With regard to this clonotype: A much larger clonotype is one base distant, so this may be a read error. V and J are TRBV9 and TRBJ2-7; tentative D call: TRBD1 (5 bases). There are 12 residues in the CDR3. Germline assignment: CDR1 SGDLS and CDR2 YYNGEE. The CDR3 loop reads CVSSVDGAKQYF. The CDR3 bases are TGTGTCAGCAGCGTAGATGGGGCGAAGCAGTACTTC.

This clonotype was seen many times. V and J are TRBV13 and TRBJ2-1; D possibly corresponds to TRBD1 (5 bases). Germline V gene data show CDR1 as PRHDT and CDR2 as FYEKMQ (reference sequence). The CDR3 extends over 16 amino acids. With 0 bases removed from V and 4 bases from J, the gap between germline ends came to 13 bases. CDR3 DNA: TGTGCCAGCAGCTTAGGGGGGCCGGAACGGTACAATGAGCAGTTCTTC. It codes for CASSLGGPERYNEQFF.

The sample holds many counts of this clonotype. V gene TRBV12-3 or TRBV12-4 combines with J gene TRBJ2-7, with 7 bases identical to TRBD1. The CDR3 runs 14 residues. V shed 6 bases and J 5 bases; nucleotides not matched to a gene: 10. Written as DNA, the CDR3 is TGTGCCAGCAGACTAGACAGGGACGGGGACGAGCAGTACTTC. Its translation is CASRLDRDGDEQYF.

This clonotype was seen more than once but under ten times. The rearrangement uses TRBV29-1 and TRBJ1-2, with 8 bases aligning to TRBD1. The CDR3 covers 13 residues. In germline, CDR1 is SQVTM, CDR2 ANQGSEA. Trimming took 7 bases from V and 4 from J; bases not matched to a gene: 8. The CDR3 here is CSAEDRVRYGYTF. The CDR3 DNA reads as TGCAGCGCCGAGGACAGGGTACGCTATGGCTACACCTTC.

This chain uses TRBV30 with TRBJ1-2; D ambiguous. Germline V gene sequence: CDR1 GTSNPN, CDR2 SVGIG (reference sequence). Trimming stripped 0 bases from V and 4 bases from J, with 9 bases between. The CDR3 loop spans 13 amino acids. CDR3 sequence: CAWSVRRAYGYTF. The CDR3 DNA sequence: TGTGCCTGGAGTGTACGGCGGGCCTATGGCTACACCTTC.

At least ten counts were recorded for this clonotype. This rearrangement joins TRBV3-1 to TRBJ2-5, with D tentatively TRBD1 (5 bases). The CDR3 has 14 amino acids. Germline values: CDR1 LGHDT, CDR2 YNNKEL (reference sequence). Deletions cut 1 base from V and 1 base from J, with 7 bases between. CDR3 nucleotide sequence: TGTGCCAGCAGCCAAGCAGGGTTCCAAGAGACCCAGTACTTC. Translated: CASSQAGFQETQYF.

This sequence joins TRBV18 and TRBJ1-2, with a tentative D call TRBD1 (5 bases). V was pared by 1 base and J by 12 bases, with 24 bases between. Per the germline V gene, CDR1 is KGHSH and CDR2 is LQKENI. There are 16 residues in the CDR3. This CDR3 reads CASSPLERGRGGGHTF. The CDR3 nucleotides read TGTGCCAGCTCACCACTTGAGAGGGGAAGAGGAGGAGGCCACACCTTC.

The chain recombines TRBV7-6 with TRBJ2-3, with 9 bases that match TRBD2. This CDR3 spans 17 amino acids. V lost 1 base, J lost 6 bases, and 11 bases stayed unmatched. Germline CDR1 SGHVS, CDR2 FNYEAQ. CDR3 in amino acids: CASSLVATGGRGDTQYF. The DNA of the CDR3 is TGTGCCAGCAGCTTAGTTGCGACCGGCGGGAGGGGCGATACGCAGTATTTT. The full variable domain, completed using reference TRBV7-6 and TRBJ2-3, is GAGVSQSPRYKVTKRGQDVALRCDPISGHVSLYWYRQALGQGPEFLTYFNYEAQQDKSGLPNDRFSAERPEGSISTLTIQRTEQRDSAMYRCASSLVATGGRGDTQYFGPGTRLTVL.

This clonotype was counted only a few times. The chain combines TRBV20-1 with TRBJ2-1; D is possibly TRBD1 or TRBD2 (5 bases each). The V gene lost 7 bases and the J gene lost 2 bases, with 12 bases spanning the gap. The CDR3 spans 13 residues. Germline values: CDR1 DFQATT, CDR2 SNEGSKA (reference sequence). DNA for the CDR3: TGCAGTGGTAGTCAGGGACCCTACAATGAGCAGTTCTTC. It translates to CSGSQGPYNEQFF.

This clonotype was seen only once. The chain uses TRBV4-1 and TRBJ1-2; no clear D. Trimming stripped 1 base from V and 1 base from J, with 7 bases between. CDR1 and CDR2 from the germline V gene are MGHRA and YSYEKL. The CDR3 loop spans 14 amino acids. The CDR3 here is CASSQGANNYGYTF. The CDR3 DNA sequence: TGCGCCAGCAGCCAAGGGGCCAATAACTATGGCTACACCTTC.

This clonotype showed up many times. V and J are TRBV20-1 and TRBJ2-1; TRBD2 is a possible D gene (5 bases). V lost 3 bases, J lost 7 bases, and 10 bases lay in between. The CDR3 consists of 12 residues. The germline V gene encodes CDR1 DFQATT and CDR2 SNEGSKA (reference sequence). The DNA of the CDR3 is TGCAGTGCTAGGGACTTAGTGAATGAGCAGTTCTTC. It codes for CSARDLVNEQFF.

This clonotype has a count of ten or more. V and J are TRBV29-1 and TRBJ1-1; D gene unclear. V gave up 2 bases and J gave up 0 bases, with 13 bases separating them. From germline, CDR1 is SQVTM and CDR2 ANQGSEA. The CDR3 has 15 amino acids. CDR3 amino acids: CSVEIGRLMNTEAFF. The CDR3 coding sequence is TGCAGCGTTGAAATCGGTAGGCTAATGAACACTGAAGCTTTCTTT.

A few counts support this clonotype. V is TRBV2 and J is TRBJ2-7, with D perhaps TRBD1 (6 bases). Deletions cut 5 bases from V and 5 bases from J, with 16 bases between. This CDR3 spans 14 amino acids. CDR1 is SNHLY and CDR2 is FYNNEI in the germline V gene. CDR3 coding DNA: TGTGCCAGCAGTTTCGACACAGGGTTCGACGAGCAGTACTTC. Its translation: CASSFDTGFDEQYF.

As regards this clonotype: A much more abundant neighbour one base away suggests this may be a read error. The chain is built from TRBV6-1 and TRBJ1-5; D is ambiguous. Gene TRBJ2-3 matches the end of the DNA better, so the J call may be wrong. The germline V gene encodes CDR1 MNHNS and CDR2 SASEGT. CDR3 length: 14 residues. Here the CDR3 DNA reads TGTGCCAGCAGTGAATTGGGTGCCAATCAGCCCCAGTATTTT. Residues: CASSELGANQPQYF.

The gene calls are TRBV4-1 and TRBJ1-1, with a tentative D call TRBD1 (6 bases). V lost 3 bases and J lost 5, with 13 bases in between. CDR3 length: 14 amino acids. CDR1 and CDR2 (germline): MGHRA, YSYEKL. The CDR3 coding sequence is TGCGCCAGCAGCCAGGGAACAGGGAGAACTGAAGCTTTCTTT. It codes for CASSQGTGRTEAFF.

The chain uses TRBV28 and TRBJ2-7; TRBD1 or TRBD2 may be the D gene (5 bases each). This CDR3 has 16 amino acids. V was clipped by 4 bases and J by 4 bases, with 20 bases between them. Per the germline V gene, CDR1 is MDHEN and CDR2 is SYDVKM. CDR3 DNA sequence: TGTGCCAGCAGTTCTGATTTGAGGGGATTAGGGTACGAGCAGTACTTC. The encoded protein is CASSSDLRGLGYEQYF. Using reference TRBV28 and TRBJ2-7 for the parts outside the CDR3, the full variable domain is DVKVTQSSRYLVKRTGEKVFLECVQDMDHENMFWYRQDPGLGLRLIYFSYDVKMKEKGDIPEGYSVSREKKERFSLILESASTNQTSMYLCASSSDLRGLGYEQYFGPGTRLTVT.

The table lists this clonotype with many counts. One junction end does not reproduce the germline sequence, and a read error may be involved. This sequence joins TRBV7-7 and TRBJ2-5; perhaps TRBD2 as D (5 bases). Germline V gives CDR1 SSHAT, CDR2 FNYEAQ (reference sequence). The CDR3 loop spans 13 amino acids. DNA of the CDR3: TGTGCTAGCAGCCCTCCCGACGAAGCGGCCCAGTACTTC. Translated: CASSPPDEAAQYF.

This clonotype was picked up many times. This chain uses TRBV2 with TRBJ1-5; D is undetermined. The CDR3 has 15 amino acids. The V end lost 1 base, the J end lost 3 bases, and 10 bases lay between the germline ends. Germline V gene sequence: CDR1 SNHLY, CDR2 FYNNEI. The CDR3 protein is CASSEGAADNQPQHF. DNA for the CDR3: TGTGCCAGCAGTGAAGGGGCAGCGGACAATCAGCCCCAGCATTTT.

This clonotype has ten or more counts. The CDR3 sequence: CASSSTSGRVDTQYF. DNA of the CDR3: TGTGCCAGCAGCTCGACTAGCGGGAGGGTGGATACGCAGTATTTT. This chain connects TRBV7-2 to TRBJ2-3; 14 positions match TRBD2. The CDR3 is 15 residues long. CDR1 and CDR2 from the germline V gene are SGHTA and FQGNSA. Trimming removed 4 bases from V and 6 bases from J; junction bases left unmatched: 3.

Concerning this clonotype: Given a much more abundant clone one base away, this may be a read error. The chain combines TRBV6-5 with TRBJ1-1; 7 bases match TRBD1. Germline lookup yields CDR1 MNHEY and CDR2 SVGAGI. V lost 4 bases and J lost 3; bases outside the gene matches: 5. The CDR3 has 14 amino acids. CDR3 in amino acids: CASSFGTADTEAFF. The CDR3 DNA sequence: TGTGCCAGCAGTTTCGGGACAGCGGACACTGAAGCTTTCTTT.

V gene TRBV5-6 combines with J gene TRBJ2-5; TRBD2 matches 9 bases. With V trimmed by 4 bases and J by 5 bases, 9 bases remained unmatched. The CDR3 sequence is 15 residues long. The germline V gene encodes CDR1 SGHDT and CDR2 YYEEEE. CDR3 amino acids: CASSRLAEGGETQYF. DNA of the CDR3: TGTGCCAGCAGCAGACTAGCGGAGGGGGGGGAGACCCAGTACTTC.

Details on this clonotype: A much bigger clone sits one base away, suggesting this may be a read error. The CDR3 loop reads CASSPHGQGADQPQHF. CDR3 nucleotide sequence: TGTGCCAGCAGCCCTCACGGACAGGGGGCAGATCAGCCCCAGCATTTT. The chain links TRBV12-3 or TRBV12-4 to TRBJ1-5; the match to TRBD1 covers 11 bases. The CDR3 is made up of 16 amino acids. J was trimmed by 5 bases and V by 6 bases; bases with no gene match: 9.

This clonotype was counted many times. The CDR3 DNA reads as TGTGCCAGCAGCTCCCGGAGGGGGGAAGAGACCCAGTACTTC. Translation: CASSSRRGEETQYF. The V call is TRBV5-6, the J call TRBJ2-5; possibly TRBD1 or TRBD2 for D (6 bases each). V lost 3 bases, J lost 3 bases, and 12 bases lay in between. CDR1 and CDR2 from the germline V gene are SGHDT and YYEEEE. There are 14 residues in the CDR3.

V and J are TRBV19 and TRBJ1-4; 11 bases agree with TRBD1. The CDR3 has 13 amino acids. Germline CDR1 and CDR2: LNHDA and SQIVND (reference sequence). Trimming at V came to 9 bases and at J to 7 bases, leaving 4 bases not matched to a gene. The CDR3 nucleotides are TGTGCCAGCCTGGACAGGGGGCGTGAAAAACTGTTTTTT. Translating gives CASLDRGREKLFF.

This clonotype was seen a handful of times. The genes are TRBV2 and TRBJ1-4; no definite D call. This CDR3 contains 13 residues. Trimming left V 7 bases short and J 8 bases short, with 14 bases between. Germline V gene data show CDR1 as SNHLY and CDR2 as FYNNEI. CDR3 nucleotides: TGTGCCAGCAACGGACGGGAGGAAGAAAAACTGTTTTTT. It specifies CASNGREEEKLFF.

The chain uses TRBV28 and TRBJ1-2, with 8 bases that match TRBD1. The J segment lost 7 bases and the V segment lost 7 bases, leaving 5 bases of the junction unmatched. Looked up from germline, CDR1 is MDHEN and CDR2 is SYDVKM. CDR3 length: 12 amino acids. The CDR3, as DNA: TGTGCCAGCACCCAACAGGGGGGTGGCTACACCTTC. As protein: CASTQQGGGYTF.

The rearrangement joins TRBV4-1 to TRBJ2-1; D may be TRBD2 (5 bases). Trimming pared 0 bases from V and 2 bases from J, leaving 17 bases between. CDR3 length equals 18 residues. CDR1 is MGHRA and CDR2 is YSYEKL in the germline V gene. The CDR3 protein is CASSQDWERTSPYNEQFF. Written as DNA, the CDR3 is TGCGCCAGCAGCCAAGATTGGGAACGCACTAGTCCCTACAATGAGCAGTTCTTC.

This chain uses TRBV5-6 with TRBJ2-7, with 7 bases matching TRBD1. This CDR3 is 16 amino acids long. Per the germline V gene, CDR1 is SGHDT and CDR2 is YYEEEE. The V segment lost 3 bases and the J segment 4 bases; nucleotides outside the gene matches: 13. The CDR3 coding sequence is TGTGCCAGCAGCTGGCAGGGACAGAACCACTTGTACGAGCAGTACTTC. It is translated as CASSWQGQNHLYEQYF.

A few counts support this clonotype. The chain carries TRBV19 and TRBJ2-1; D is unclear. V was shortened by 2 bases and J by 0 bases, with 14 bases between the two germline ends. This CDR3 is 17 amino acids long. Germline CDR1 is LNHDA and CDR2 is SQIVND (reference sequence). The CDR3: CASSIYGLTSSYNEQFF. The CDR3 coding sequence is TGTGCCAGTAGTATATACGGGCTGACGAGCTCCTACAATGAGCAGTTCTTC.